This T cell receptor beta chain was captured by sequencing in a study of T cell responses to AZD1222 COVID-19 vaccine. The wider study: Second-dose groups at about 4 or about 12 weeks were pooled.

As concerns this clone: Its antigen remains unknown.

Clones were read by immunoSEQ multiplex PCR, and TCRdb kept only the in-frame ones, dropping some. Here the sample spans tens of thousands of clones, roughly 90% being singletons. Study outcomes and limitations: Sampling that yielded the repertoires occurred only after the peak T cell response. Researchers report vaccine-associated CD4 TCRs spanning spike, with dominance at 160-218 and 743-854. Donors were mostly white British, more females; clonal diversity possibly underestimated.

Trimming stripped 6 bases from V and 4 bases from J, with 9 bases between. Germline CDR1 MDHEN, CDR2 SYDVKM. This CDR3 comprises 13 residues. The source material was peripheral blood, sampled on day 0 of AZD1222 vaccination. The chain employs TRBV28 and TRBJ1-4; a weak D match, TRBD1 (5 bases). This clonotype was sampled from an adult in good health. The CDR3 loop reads CASSPGGNEKLFF. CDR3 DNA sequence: TGTGCCAGCAGCCCCGGGGGTAATGAAAAACTGTTTTTT.